Below are 9 T cell receptor beta chains sequenced from a single sample in a study of CD8 T cells in ankylosing spondylitis. TCRdb analysed the 5' RACE reads with MiXCR anew, one entry per CDR3 protein. The profile shows about 160,000 distinct CDR3 sequences, 9.8% of them singletons. Material: blood, either unsorted or a sorted T cell fraction (not recorded which). Source of these receptors: a female donor with ankylosing spondylitis or in good health (not recorded which).

This chain uses TRBV6-5 with TRBJ1-2, with D possibly being TRBD1 (6 bases). The germline CDR1 and CDR2 sequences are MNHEY and SVGAGI. The CDR3 has 14 amino acids. V was shortened by 0 bases and J by 4 bases, with 9 bases between the two germline ends. The CDR3 DNA follows: TGTGCCAGCAGTTACTCGGGGGCACGCTATGGCTACACCTTC. It translates to CASSYSGARYGYTF.

This clonotype has only a few counts. The chain joins TRBV20-1 to TRBJ2-1; 10 bases are a match to TRBD2. V was clipped by 1 base and J by 4 bases; unmatched bases: 4. CDR3 length equals 15 residues. Germline CDR1 is DFQATT and CDR2 is SNEGSKA (reference sequence). CDR3 coding DNA: TGCAGTGCTAGAGGGACTAGCGGCCTATACAATGAGCAGTTCTTC. It encodes CSARGTSGLYNEQFF.

In its sample, this clonotype was seen a few times. The V call is TRBV12-3 or TRBV12-4, the J call TRBJ1-2, with D perhaps TRBD1 (6 bases). CDR3 length equals 16 residues. V was shortened by 4 bases and J by 0 bases, with 15 bases between the two germline ends. The CDR3 sequence is CASSSHRRGPNYGYTF. CDR3 nucleotides: TGTGCCAGCAGTTCACACCGCAGGGGCCCTAACTATGGCTACACCTTC.

On this clonotype itself: The junction and the germline gene differ at one end; a read error may be behind it. V is TRBV29-1 and J is TRBJ1-1; D perhaps matches TRBD1 (5 bases). This CDR3 is built from 16 residues. The germline V gene encodes CDR1 SQVTM and CDR2 ANQGSEA. In DNA form, the CDR3 reads TGCAGCGTTGAACGGGTAGGGGAGGTAACCCACACGGAAGCTTTCTTT. Its translation is CSVERVGEVTHTEAFF.

The chain couples TRBV7-3 to TRBJ1-6; the D is unclear. This CDR3 has 15 amino acids. The V gene's germline CDR1 is SGHTA and CDR2 FQGTGA. V dropped 2 bases and J dropped 4 bases, with 9 bases sitting between them. In DNA form, the CDR3 reads TGTGCCAGCAGCTTATCAGGCGGATATAATTCACCCCTCCACTTT. Translation gives CASSLSGGYNSPLHF.

Here the CDR3 reads CASTRSTGGNTEAFF. CDR3 in DNA: TGTGCCAGCACCAGATCGACAGGGGGCAACACTGAAGCTTTCTTT. This chain connects TRBV6-6 to TRBJ1-1, with 10 bases aligning to TRBD1. Looked up from germline, CDR1 is MNHNY and CDR2 is SVGAGI (reference sequence). The V gene end was trimmed by 7 bases and the J gene end by 2 bases; junction bases not matched to a gene: 7. The CDR3 contains 15 residues.

This clonotype was counted only a few times. The genes are TRBV12-3 or TRBV12-4 and TRBJ2-1; 14 bases match TRBD2. CDR3 length: 14 amino acids. The junction had 5 bases not matched to a gene; V was cut back by 6 bases and J by 10 bases. CDR3: CASSPGLAGEEQFF. The DNA for the CDR3 is TGTGCCAGCAGCCCGGGACTAGCGGGAGAGGAGCAGTTCTTC.

This clonotype was found a few times. At one end, the junction sequence differs from germline, possibly due to a read error. CDR3 sequence reads: CASSLDNANTQYF. The CDR3 bases are TGTGCCAGTAGCTTAGATAACGCCAATACCCAGTACTTC. V and J are TRBV7-2 and TRBJ2-5; D is ambiguous. The CDR3 is 13 residues long. CDR1 SGHTA and CDR2 FQGNSA come from the germline V gene.

V usage is TRBV12-5 and J usage is TRBJ2-5; weak D call: TRBD2 (6 bases). V was pared by 7 bases and J by 5 bases, with 14 bases between. Germline CDR1 reads LGHNT; CDR2 reads FRNRAP. The CDR3 covers 13 residues. Here the CDR3 DNA reads TGTGCTAGTGCCCCCTCGGGGGTCGAGACCCAGTACTTC. Encoded protein: CASAPSGVETQYF.